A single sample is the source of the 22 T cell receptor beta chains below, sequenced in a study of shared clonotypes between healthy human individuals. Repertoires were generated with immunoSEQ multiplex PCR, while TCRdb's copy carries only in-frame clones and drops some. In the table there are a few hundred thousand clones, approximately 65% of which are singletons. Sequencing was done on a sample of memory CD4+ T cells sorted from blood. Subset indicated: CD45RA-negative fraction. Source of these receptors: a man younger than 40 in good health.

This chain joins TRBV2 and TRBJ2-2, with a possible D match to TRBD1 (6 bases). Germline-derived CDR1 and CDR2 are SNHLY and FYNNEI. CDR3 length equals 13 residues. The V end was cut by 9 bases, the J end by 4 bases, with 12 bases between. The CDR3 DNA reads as TGTGCCAGTCTCAGGGGATCCACCGGGGAGCTGTTTTTT. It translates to CASLRGSTGELFF.

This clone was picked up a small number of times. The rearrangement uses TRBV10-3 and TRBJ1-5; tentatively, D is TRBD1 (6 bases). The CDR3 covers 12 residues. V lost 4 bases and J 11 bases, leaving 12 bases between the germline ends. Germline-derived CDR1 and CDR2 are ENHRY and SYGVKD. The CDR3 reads CAISGSGAAQHF. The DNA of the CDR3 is TGTGCCATCAGTGGATCGGGGGCAGCCCAGCATTTT.

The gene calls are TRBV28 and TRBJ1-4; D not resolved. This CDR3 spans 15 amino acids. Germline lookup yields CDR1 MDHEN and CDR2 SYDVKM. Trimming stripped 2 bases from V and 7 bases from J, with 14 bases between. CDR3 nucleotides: TGTGCCAGCAGTTTACTGCGGGGTTTAGTTGAAAAACTGTTTTTT. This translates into CASSLLRGLVEKLFF.

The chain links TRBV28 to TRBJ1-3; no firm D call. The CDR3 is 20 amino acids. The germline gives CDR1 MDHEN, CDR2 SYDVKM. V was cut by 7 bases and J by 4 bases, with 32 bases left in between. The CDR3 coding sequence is TGTGCCAGCACCGATACCCGATGGGGTCTTTTGAAGGCGGTAGGAAACACCATATATTTT. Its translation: CASTDTRWGLLKAVGNTIYF. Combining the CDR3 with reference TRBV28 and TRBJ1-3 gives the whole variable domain DVKVTQSSRYLVKRTGEKVFLECVQDMDHENMFWYRQDPGLGLRLIYFSYDVKMKEKGDIPEGYSVSREKKERFSLILESASTNQTSMYLCASTDTRWGLLKAVGNTIYFGEGSWLTVV.

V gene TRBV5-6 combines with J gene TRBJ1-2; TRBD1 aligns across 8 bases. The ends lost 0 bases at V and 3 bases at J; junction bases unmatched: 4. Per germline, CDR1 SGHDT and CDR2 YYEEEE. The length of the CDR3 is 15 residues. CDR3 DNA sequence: TGTGCCAGCAGCTTGGGAGGACAGGGTCACTATGGCTACACCTTC. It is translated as CASSLGGQGHYGYTF.

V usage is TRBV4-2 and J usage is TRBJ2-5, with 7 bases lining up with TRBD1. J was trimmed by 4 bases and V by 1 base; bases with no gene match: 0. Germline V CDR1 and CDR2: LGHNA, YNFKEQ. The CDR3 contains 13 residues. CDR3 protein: CASSQGQGETQYF. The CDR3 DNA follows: TGTGCCAGCAGCCAAGGACAGGGAGAGACCCAGTACTTC.

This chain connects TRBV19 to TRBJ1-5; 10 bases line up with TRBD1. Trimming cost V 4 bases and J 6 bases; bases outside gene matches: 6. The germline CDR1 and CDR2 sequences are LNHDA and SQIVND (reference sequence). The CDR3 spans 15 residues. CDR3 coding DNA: TGTGCCAGTAGTACCCGGGACAGGGGATCTCAGCCCCAGCATTTT. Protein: CASSTRDRGSQPQHF.

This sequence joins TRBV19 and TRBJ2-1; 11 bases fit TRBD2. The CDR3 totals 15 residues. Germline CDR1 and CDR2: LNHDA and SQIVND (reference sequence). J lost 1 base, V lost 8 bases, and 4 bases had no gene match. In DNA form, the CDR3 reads TGTGCCAGTGATAGCGGGAGGGGATCCTACAATGAGCAGTTCTTC. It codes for CASDSGRGSYNEQFF.

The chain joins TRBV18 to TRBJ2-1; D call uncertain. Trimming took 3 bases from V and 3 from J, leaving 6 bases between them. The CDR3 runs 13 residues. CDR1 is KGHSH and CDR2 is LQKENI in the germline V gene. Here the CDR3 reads CASSPSLYNEQFF. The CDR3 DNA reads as TGTGCCAGCTCACCGTCCCTCTACAATGAGCAGTTCTTC.

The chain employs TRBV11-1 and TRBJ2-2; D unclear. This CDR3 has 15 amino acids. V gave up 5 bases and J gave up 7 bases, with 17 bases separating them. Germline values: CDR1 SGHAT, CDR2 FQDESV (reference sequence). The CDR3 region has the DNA TGTGCCAGCAGCCCACGACAAGAAAATATCGGGGAGCTGTTTTTT. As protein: CASSPRQENIGELFF.

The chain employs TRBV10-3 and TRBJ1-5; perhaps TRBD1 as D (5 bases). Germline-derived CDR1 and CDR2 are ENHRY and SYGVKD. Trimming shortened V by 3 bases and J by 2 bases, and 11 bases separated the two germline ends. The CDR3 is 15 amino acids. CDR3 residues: CAISEDGAGNQPQHF. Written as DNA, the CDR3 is TGTGCCATCAGTGAAGACGGGGCCGGCAATCAGCCCCAGCATTTT.

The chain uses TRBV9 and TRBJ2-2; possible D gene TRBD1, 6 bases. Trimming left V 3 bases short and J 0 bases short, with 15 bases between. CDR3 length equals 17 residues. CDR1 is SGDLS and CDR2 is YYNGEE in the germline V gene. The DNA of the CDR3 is TGTGCCAGCAGCGAACGGTGGGGGCGAGCGAACACCGGGGAGCTGTTTTTT. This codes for CASSERWGRANTGELFF.

CDR3 loop: CASRGLAGVNEQFF. As DNA, the CDR3 is TGTGCCAGCAGGGGACTAGCAGGAGTGAATGAGCAGTTCTTC. V is TRBV5-4 and J is TRBJ2-1; TRBD2 matches 9 bases. This CDR3 region has 14 residues. After removal of 5 bases from V and 7 bases from J, the junction contained 7 bases not matched to a gene. CDR1 is SGHNT and CDR2 is YYREEE in the germline V gene (reference sequence).

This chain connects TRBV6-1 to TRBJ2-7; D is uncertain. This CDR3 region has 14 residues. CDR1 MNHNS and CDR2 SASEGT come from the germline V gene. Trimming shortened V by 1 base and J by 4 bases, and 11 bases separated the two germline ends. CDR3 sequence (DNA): TGTGCCAGCAGTGAAGAGGCTAGATGGTACGAGCAGTACTTC. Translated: CASSEEARWYEQYF.

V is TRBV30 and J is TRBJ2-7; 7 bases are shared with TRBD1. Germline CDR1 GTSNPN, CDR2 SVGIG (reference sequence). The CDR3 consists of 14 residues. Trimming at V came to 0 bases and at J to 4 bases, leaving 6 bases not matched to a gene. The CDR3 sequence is CAWSVDRVGYEQYF. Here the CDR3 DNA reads TGTGCCTGGAGTGTAGACAGGGTCGGATACGAGCAGTACTTC.

The CDR3 DNA reads TGTGCCATCAGTGACCCCCCGACAGGGATCTATGGCTACACCTTC. Translated: CAISDPPTGIYGYTF. The chain carries TRBV10-3 and TRBJ1-2; 7 bases match TRBD1. Germline V lookup: CDR1 ENHRY, CDR2 SYGVKD. The CDR3 spans 15 residues. With V trimmed by 3 bases and J by 4 bases, 8 bases remained unmatched.

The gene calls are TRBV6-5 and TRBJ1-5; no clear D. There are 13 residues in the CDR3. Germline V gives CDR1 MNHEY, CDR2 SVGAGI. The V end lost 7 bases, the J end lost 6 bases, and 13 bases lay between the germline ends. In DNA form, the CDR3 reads TGTGCCAGCATCGGAGGTGACGGTCAGCCCCAGCATTTT. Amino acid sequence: CASIGGDGQPQHF.

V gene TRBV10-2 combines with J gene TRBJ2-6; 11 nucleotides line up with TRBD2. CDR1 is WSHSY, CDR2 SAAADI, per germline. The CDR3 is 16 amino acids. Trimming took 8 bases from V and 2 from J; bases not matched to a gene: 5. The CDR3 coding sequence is TGCGCCAGCGGCGGGACTAGCGGAGCTGGGGCCAACGTCCTGACTTTC. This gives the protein CASGGTSGAGANVLTF.

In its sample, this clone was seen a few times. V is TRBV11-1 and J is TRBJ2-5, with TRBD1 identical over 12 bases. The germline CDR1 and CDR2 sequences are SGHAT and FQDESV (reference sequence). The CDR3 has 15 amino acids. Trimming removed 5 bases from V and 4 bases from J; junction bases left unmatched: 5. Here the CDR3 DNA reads TGTGCCAGCAGCGTCCGGGACAGGGGGCCAGAGACCCAGTACTTC. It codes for CASSVRDRGPETQYF.

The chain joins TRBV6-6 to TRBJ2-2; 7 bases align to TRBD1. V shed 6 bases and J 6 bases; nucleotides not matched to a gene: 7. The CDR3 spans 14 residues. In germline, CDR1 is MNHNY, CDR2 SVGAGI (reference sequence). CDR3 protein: CASRRGHGPGELFF. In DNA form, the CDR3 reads TGTGCCAGCAGAAGGGGGCATGGGCCCGGGGAGCTGTTTTTT.

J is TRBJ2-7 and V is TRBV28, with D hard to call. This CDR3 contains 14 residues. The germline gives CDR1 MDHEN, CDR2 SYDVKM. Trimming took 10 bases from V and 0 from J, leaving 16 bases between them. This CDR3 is CATTTLGNSYEQYF. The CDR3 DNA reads TGTGCCACAACGACGCTGGGCAACTCCTACGAGCAGTACTTC.

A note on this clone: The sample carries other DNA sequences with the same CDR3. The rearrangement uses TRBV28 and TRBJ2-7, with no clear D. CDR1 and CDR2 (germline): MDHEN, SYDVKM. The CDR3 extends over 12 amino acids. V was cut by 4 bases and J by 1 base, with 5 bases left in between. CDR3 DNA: TGTGCCAGCAGTTCCAGATCCTACGAGCAGTACTTC. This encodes CASSSRSYEQYF.